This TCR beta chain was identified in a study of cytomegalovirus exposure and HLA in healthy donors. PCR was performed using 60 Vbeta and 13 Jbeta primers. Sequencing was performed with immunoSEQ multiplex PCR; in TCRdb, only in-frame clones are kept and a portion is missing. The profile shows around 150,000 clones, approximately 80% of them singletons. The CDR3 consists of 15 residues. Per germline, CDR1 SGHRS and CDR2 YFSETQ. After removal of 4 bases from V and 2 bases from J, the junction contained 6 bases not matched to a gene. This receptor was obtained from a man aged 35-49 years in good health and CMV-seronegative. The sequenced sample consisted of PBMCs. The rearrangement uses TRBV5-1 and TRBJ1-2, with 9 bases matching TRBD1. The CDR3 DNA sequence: TGCGCCAGCAGCGGAGCTGGACAGGGGAACTATGGCTACACCTTC. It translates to CASSGAGQGNYGYTF. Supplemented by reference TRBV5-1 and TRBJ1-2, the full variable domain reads KAGVTQTPRYLIKTRGQQVTLSCSPISGHRSVSWYQQTPGQGLQFLFEYFSETQRNKGNFPGRFSGRQFSNSRSEMNVSTLELGDSALYLCASSGAGQGNYGYTFGSGTRLTVV.